This T cell receptor beta chain was documented in a study of blood T cell repertoires in COVID-19. Study-wide background: There were acute and convalescent COVID-19 samples, and they came from the United States, Italy and Spain. T cells, B-cell-depleted T cells, or PBMCs supplied cDNA or gDNA.

Original processing notes: Nucleated cell number was recorded as an estimate derived from reference gene primer amplification. Assay: immunoSEQ multiplex PCR; the TCRdb copy retains only in-frame clones and omits some. Clonal size and the V and J genes are those of that table, whereas D and trimming came from the DNA. The sample lists approximately 45,000 clones, over 80% occurring once. The CDR3 totals 13 residues. Germline CDR1 is KGHSH and CDR2 is LQKENI. Trimming left V 6 bases short and J 5 bases short, with 13 bases between. The rearrangement uses TRBV18 and TRBJ2-5, with D possibly TRBD1 on 5 matching bases. The sequence was collected from a human donor in a cohort sampled during active COVID-19. The sample consisted of peripheral blood. The CDR3 is CASSQGVRETQYF. The CDR3 DNA sequence: TGTGCCAGCTCCCAAGGGGTTCGGGAGACCCAGTACTTC.